Sequencing of this T cell receptor beta chain was carried out in a study of blood T cells in healthy people across ages. Study information: About one barcoded beta molecule per two T cells was the capture yield of template switching.

Note on this clonotype: The antigen remains undetermined.

Germline CDR1 and CDR2: SGHNT and YENEEA. The CDR3 is 14 amino acids. V dropped 5 bases and J dropped 6; count of bases not matched to a gene: 7. Whole-study findings and limits: There was a strong correlation between TCR beta diversity and naive T cell percentage.

PCR was performed a second time for about 7 to 11 cycles using a sample-barcoded 5' primer and a J-beta primer mix. Every cDNA molecule carried a tag from a template-switch adaptor bearing 12 random nucleotides. TCRdb redid the calling of the 5' RACE reads with MiXCR, one entry per CDR3 protein. The table has around 710,000 distinct CDR3 sequences, roughly two fifths seen once. The chain has TRBV11-3 and TRBJ1-1, with TRBD1 identical over 9 bases. Source material: blood. The sequence was obtained from a woman aged 60 to 75 in good health. Here the CDR3 reads CASSPGQGPPEAFF. In DNA form, the CDR3 reads TGTGCCAGCAGCCCTGGACAGGGGCCCCCTGAAGCTTTCTTT. Based on the CDR3 plus reference TRBV11-3 and TRBJ1-1, the full variable domain is EAGVVQSPRYKIIEKKQPVAFWCNPISGHNTLYWYLQNLGQGPELLIRYENEEAVDDSQLPKDRFSAERLKGVDSTLKIQPAELGDSAVYLCASSPGQGPPEAFFGQGTRLTVV.